This is a list of T cell receptor beta chains from one sample in a study of CD8+ T cells in alopecia areata. Clones were sequenced by immunoSEQ multiplex PCR, and TCRdb holds only the in-frame ones, with some missing. The sample has some 82,000 clones, roughly 47% seen once. Sequencing was performed on NKG2D-high CD8+ T cells sorted from blood. The receptors shown here come from a human donor with alopecia areata. Each CDR3 is given with its conserved first and last residue. The D gene is left open where the match is weak. Part of the rows lack a size; the others show once, few, many or a class for expanded clones.

V gene	clone size	J gene	D gene	CDR3 protein	CDR3 DNA
TRBV4-3	few	TRBJ2-7	TRBD1	CASSQASTGPYEQYF	TGCGCCAGCAGCCAAGCCTCGACAGGGCCCTACGAGCAGTACTTC
TRBV29-1	few	TRBJ2-2	NA	CSVEDPGSGELFF	TGCAGCGTTGAAGATCCCGGTTCCGGGGAGCTGTTTTTT
TRBV7-9	NA	TRBJ2-7	NA	CASRRPGTISYEQYF	TGTGCCAGCAGGCGGCCCGGGACCATCTCCTACGAGCAGTACTTC
TRBV25-1	NA	TRBJ2-5	NA	CASSDEVGETQYF	TGTGCCAGCAGTGACGAGGTGGGAGAGACCCAGTACTTC
TRBV29-1	NA	TRBJ2-2	NA	CSADLQNTGELFF	TGCAGCGCAGACCTACAAAACACCGGGGAGCTGTTTTTT
TRBV29-1	NA	TRBJ2-7	NA	CSALTQASYEQYF	TGCAGCGCCCTCACACAGGCCTCCTACGAGCAGTACTTC
TRBV6-5	NA	TRBJ2-1	NA	CASSSFHNEQFF	TGTGCCAGCAGTTCCTTCCACAATGAGCAGTTCTTC
TRBV29-1	NA	TRBJ2-7	NA	CSVRGPDSQSYEQYF	TGCAGCGTTAGAGGACCGGACAGTCAATCCTACGAGCAGTACTTC
TRBV29-1	NA	TRBJ1-2	TRBD1	CSAGGSDREEGYTF	TGCAGCGCTGGAGGATCCGACAGGGAGGAAGGCTACACCTTC
TRBV5-4	once	TRBJ1-2	NA	CASRPLGTSLGYTF	TGTGCCAGCAGACCACTAGGGACCTCACTTGGCTACACCTTC
TRBV6-5	NA	TRBJ2-7	TRBD1	CASSPGTDEQYF	TGTGCCAGCAGCCCCGGGACAGACGAGCAGTACTTC
TRBV6-5	NA	TRBJ2-5	TRBD2	CASSYTLSGTQETQYF	TGTGCCAGCAGTTACACCCTTAGCGGGACGCAAGAGACCCAGTACTTC
TRBV2	few	TRBJ2-7	NA	CASSEGGPEGQYF	TGTGCCAGCAGTGAAGGGGGCCCCGAAGGGCAGTACTTC
TRBV29-1	NA	TRBJ2-5	TRBD1	CSVEDRDRNKETQYF	TGCAGCGTTGAGGACCGGGACAGAAATAAAGAGACCCAGTACTTC
TRBV28	NA	TRBJ2-7	TRBD2	CASSFPGRDEQYF	TGTGCCAGCAGTTTCCCAGGGAGGGACGAGCAGTACTTC
TRBV29-1	few	TRBJ2-3	NA	CSVEDGYHSNTDTQYF	TGCAGCGTTGAAGATGGTTATCACAGCAACACAGATACGCAGTATTTT
TRBV6-5	NA	TRBJ2-7	NA	CASSLNSGEQYF	TGTGCCAGCAGTCTCAATTCGGGGGAGCAGTACTTC
TRBV4-3	NA	TRBJ2-7	NA	CASSQGVGNYEQYF	TGCGCCAGCAGCCAAGGTGTAGGGAACTACGAGCAGTACTTC
TRBV7-2	few	TRBJ2-3	NA	CASSYPDSTDTQYF	TGTGCCAGCAGCTACCCGGACAGTACAGATACGCAGTATTTT
TRBV4-1	NA	TRBJ2-2	NA	CASSSKTVSGIGELFF	TGCGCCAGCAGCAGCAAGACTGTGTCAGGCATCGGGGAGCTGTTTTTT
TRBV25-1	NA	TRBJ1-2	NA	CASSEYGGGYTF	TGTGCCAGCAGTGAATATGGGGGTGGCTACACCTTC
TRBV5-4	NA	TRBJ2-7	NA	CASSLGGPDSYEQYF	TGTGCCAGCAGCTTGGGAGGACCTGACTCCTACGAGCAGTACTTC
TRBV29-1	few	TRBJ2-1	TRBD2	CSVEGLAADNEQFF	TGCAGCGTTGAGGGACTAGCTGCAGACAATGAGCAGTTCTTC
TRBV5-6	few	TRBJ2-1	NA	CASSFVGGNEQFF	TGTGCCAGCAGCTTCGTAGGGGGGAATGAGCAGTTCTTC
TRBV23-1	NA	TRBJ2-7	TRBD1	CASSHRTGWAYEQYF	TGCGCCAGCAGTCACCGGACAGGGTGGGCCTACGAGCAGTACTTC
TRBV2	NA	TRBJ2-1	TRBD1	CASRGTGRAVRQFF	TGTGCCAGCAGGGGGACAGGGAGGGCCGTCCGGCAGTTCTTC
TRBV25-1	few	TRBJ2-7	NA	CASSEWGNEQYF	TGTGCCAGCAGTGAATGGGGCAACGAGCAGTACTTC